A single sample gave rise to the 17 T cell receptor beta chains below, sequenced in a study of blood T cells in healthy people across ages. Primed by a sample-barcoded 5' primer and a J-beta primer mix, a second PCR proceeded for about 6 to 12 cycles. TCRdb redid the calling of the 5' RACE reads with MiXCR, one entry per CDR3 protein. The table has some 1.5 million distinct CDR3 sequences, roughly two fifths seen once. Material for sequencing was blood. These receptors all come from a young woman in good health.

This clonotype was picked up a small number of times. The chain combines TRBV28 with TRBJ1-5; no clear D gene. The V gene's germline CDR1 is MDHEN and CDR2 SYDVKM. CDR3 length equals 11 residues. Trimming cost V 5 bases and J 13 bases, with 12 bases left between them. The CDR3 region is CASSTRGGQHF. In DNA, the CDR3 is TGTGCCAGCAGTACCCGGGGTGGGCAGCATTTT.

This clonotype was detected ten times or more. V and J are TRBV7-2 and TRBJ1-2; weak D call: TRBD1 (5 bases). Looked up from germline, CDR1 is SGHTA and CDR2 is FQGNSA. V dropped 5 bases and J dropped 4 bases, with 11 bases sitting between them. This CDR3 is 13 amino acids long. In nucleotides, the CDR3 is TGTGCCAGCAGCCCCGGGACTAGCTATGGCTACACCTTC. It codes for CASSPGTSYGYTF.

This sequence joins TRBV27 and TRBJ2-3; D remains ambiguous. This CDR3 spans 16 amino acids. Trimming took off 5 bases at V and 1 base at J, with 16 bases between the two ends. Germline values: CDR1 MNHEY, CDR2 SMNVEV (reference sequence). This chain's CDR3 is CASSPPGWAGTDTQYF. The CDR3 nucleotides are TGTGCCAGCAGTCCGCCCGGGTGGGCCGGCACAGATACGCAGTATTTT.

The chain joins TRBV6-5 to TRBJ2-5; D unresolved. Per the germline V gene, CDR1 is MNHEY and CDR2 is SVGAGI. The CDR3 loop spans 15 amino acids. V lost 8 bases, J lost 11 bases, and 27 bases lay in between. CDR3: CASGSTVGYYNEQYF. In DNA form, the CDR3 reads TGTGCCAGCGGGTCCACGGTTGGGTACTACAATGAGCAGTACTTC.

Written as DNA, the CDR3 is TGTGCCACCAGCAGAGCTGGAGGTCCCAATCAGCCCCAGCATTTT. Its translation is CATSRAGGPNQPQHF. The rearrangement uses TRBV15 and TRBJ1-5; D unresolved. CDR3 length equals 15 residues. The V and J ends lost 1 base and 3 bases respectively, with 10 bases between them. Germline V CDR1 and CDR2: LNHNV, YYDKDF (reference sequence).

V gene TRBV10-3 combines with J gene TRBJ1-2; 7 positions agree with TRBD1. The V gene end was trimmed by 3 bases and the J gene end by 4 bases; junction bases not matched to a gene: 5. Germline V gene lookup returns CDR1 ENHRY and CDR2 SYGVKD. CDR3 length equals 14 residues. CDR3 amino acids: CAISDTGVFYGYTF. The CDR3, as DNA: TGTGCCATCAGTGATACAGGGGTTTTCTATGGCTACACCTTC.

The chain carries TRBV28 and TRBJ2-3; TRBD2 matches 12 bases. CDR3 length equals 16 residues. Germline lookup yields CDR1 MDHEN and CDR2 SYDVKM. The junction had 17 bases not matched to a gene; V was cut back by 6 bases and J by 13 bases. CDR3 loop: CASSFAGTSGLSREYF. In nucleotides, the CDR3 is TGTGCCAGCAGCTTTGCCGGGACTAGCGGGTTATCACGCGAGTATTTT.

This clonotype was seen only a few times. The V and J genes are TRBV7-2 and TRBJ2-1, with TRBD2 identical over 7 bases. The J call could be wrong; TRBJ2-7 is a better fit for the DNA end. Per the germline V gene, CDR1 is SGHTA and CDR2 is FQGNSA. The CDR3 is 15 residues long. The CDR3 DNA sequence: TGTGCCAGCAGCTTCGGGGGGAGCTCCTACAATGAGCAGTACTTC. It translates to CASSFGGSSYNEQYF.

Only a few counts were recorded for this clonotype. The genes are TRBV4-3 and TRBJ1-4; D unresolved. This CDR3 is 15 amino acids long. V lost 0 bases, J lost 6 bases, and 11 bases lay in between. Looked up from germline, CDR1 is LGHNA and CDR2 is YSLEER. In DNA, the CDR3 is TGCGCCAGCAGCCAAGAAGGGAGGGTGGATGAAAAACTGTTTTTT. Its translation: CASSQEGRVDEKLFF.

This clonotype was recorded a few times. The chain has TRBV15 and TRBJ2-5; 10 nucleotides match TRBD2. V lost 4 bases and J lost 11; bases outside the gene matches: 13. Germline V lookup: CDR1 LNHNV, CDR2 YYDKDF (reference sequence). The CDR3 sequence is 15 residues long. The DNA of the CDR3 is TGTGCCACCAGCACTAGCGGGAGAGCTTACAATGAGCAGTACTTC. Translation gives CATSTSGRAYNEQYF.

The chain uses TRBV20-1 and TRBJ1-2; 7 bases are shared with TRBD1. From germline, CDR1 is DFQATT and CDR2 SNEGSKA (reference sequence). This CDR3 has 13 amino acids. V lost 5 bases to trimming and J lost 4 bases; unmatched junction nucleotides: 7. This CDR3 reads CSALRQGIYGYTF. In DNA form, the CDR3 reads TGCAGTGCTTTACGACAGGGTATCTATGGCTACACCTTC.

This clonotype has a handful of counts. The chain links TRBV6-2 or TRBV6-3 to TRBJ2-1, with D perhaps matching TRBD1 (5 bases). Germline V CDR1 and CDR2: MNHEY, SVGEGT. V lost 6 bases and J lost 4, with 13 bases in between. The CDR3 consists of 14 residues. The CDR3 region has the DNA TGTGCCAGCAGGCAGGGTGGCCGATACAATGAGCAGTTCTTC. Translation gives CASRQGGRYNEQFF.

This clonotype was counted at least ten times. The chain joins TRBV2 to TRBJ2-7; TRBD2 is a possible D gene (6 bases). The CDR3 extends over 13 amino acids. The V end lost 6 bases, the J end lost 2 bases, and 11 bases lay between the germline ends. CDR1 and CDR2 from the germline V gene are SNHLY and FYNNEI. CDR3 residues: CASSGTGTYEQYF. CDR3 nucleotide sequence: TGTGCCAGCAGCGGGACTGGAACCTACGAGCAGTACTTC.

This clonotype showed up just a few times. J is TRBJ2-1 and V is TRBV9, with D perhaps TRBD2 (6 bases). This CDR3 is 16 amino acids long. The germline gives CDR1 SGDLS, CDR2 YYNGEE. V lost 0 bases to trimming and J lost 4 bases, with 14 bases between them. This CDR3 is CASSVDWRGGYNEQFF. DNA of the CDR3: TGTGCCAGCAGCGTAGACTGGCGGGGAGGATACAATGAGCAGTTCTTC. Combining the CDR3 with reference TRBV9 and TRBJ2-1 gives the whole variable domain DSGVTQTPKHLITATGQRVTLRCSPRSGDLSVYWYQQSLDQGLQFLIQYYNGEERAKGNILERFSAQQFPDLHSELNLSSLELGDSALYFCASSVDWRGGYNEQFFGPGTRLTVL.

This clonotype has just a few counts. The chain links TRBV7-3 to TRBJ2-4, with 7 positions matching TRBD2. The DNA end is a closer match to TRBJ2-7, so the J assignment may be wrong. The CDR3 spans 13 residues. Germline loops: CDR1 SGHTA, CDR2 FQGTGA. CDR3 nucleotides: TGTGCCAGCAGCTTAACGTCGGGGGGCGAGCAGTACTTC. Its protein product is CASSLTSGGEQYF.

The chain links TRBV27 to TRBJ1-3; tentative D call: TRBD1 (5 bases). CDR3 length equals 19 residues. V was cut by 6 bases and J by 2 bases, with 26 bases left in between. Germline V gives CDR1 MNHEY, CDR2 SMNVEV (reference sequence). CDR3 bases: TGTGCCAGCAGACAACTACGGGGGGATCCTAAACTCCCTGGAAACACCATATATTTT. As protein: CASRQLRGDPKLPGNTIYF.

The chain couples TRBV4-3 to TRBJ1-2; D uncertain. Germline CDR1 reads LGHNA; CDR2 reads YSLEER. The ends were cut back, 0 bases at V and 4 bases at J, with 12 bases in the middle. This CDR3 contains 15 residues. As DNA, the CDR3 is TGCGCCAGCAGCCAAGATTCTGGGCCCCGCTATGGCTACACCTTC. Translated, it gives CASSQDSGPRYGYTF.